These T cell receptor beta chains were read from a single sample in a study of shared clonotypes between healthy human individuals. TCRdb's table, derived via immunoSEQ multiplex PCR, lists solely in-frame clones and lacks some. Among about 600,000 clones listed, 98% were seen once. The sample comprised naive CD8+ T cells sorted from blood. All receptors derive from a man aged 25-45 years in good health. Each CDR3 is given with its conserved first and last residue. Each record gives: clone size, CDR3 length, V gene, D gene, J gene, CDR3 DNA, CDR3 protein. A D gene is named only where the DNA matches it firmly. The size field is filled for only some rows; it gives once, few, many or a size class.

clone_size: -
cdr3_length: 15
v_call: TRBV6-6
d_call: -
j_call: TRBJ2-5
cdr3_nt: TGTGCCAGCAGTTACTCTTTGGAGATGGGGGAGACCCAGTACTTC
cdr3_aa: CASSYSLEMGETQYF

clone_size: once
cdr3_length: 14
v_call: TRBV18
d_call: -
j_call: TRBJ2-7
cdr3_nt: TGTGCCAGCTCATCTAGCGTCAGCTCCTACGAGCAGTACTTC
cdr3_aa: CASSSSVSSYEQYF

clone_size: -
cdr3_length: 14
v_call: TRBV13
d_call: TRBD1
j_call: TRBJ2-7
cdr3_nt: TGTGCCAGCAGCCCCGGGACAGGGGGCTACGAGCAGTACTTC
cdr3_aa: CASSPGTGGYEQYF

clone_size: -
cdr3_length: 15
v_call: TRBV5-5
d_call: -
j_call: TRBJ2-7
cdr3_nt: TGTGCCAGCAGCTTGTGGGGCGGTGGGGTCTACGAGCAGTACTTC
cdr3_aa: CASSLWGGGVYEQYF

clone_size: -
cdr3_length: 15
v_call: TRBV7-9
d_call: TRBD1
j_call: TRBJ1-2
cdr3_nt: TGTGCCAGCAGCCCCTCCTCGGACAGGGTTTATGGCTACACCTTC
cdr3_aa: CASSPSSDRVYGYTF

clone_size: -
cdr3_length: 12
v_call: TRBV11-2
d_call: TRBD1
j_call: TRBJ2-7
cdr3_nt: TGTGCCAGCGGGACAGGGTACCCCGAGCAGTACTTC
cdr3_aa: CASGTGYPEQYF

clone_size: -
cdr3_length: 13
v_call: TRBV27
d_call: TRBD2
j_call: TRBJ2-7
cdr3_nt: TGTGCCACCGCGAGGGAGGGCCTCAGCGAGCAGTACTTC
cdr3_aa: CATAREGLSEQYF

clone_size: -
cdr3_length: 14
v_call: TRBV10-3
d_call: -
j_call: TRBJ2-2
cdr3_nt: TGTGCCATCAGTGAGAACGCAGGGGCCGGGGAGCTGTTTTTT
cdr3_aa: CAISENAGAGELFF

clone_size: -
cdr3_length: 11
v_call: TRBV9
d_call: -
j_call: TRBJ2-1
cdr3_nt: TGTGCCAGCAGCGTAGGTAGTGAGCAGTTCTTC
cdr3_aa: CASSVGSEQFF

clone_size: -
cdr3_length: 13
v_call: TRBV6-5
d_call: -
j_call: TRBJ1-1
cdr3_nt: TGTGCCAGCAGTTATCCCGGTAGGACTGAAGCTTTCTTT
cdr3_aa: CASSYPGRTEAFF